This T cell receptor (beta chain) was recorded in a study of T cell changes during pregnancy in multiple sclerosis (dated 2019 in TCRdb). At the level of the whole study: Changes in the T cell repertoire over the course of pregnancy were examined in this study in women with multiple sclerosis.

Libraries were built with the immunoSEQ multiplex PCR assay. TCRdb took this table from immuneACCESS and kept in-frame rearrangements with V and J called. Such tables lack part of the clones; where checked against another copy, unresolved V genes explain under half of the gap, and the rest is unexplained. For this sample the table gives under 55,000 clones, of which about 87% were detected only once. The ten largest clones capture under 2% of the sample. In regard to this clone: Which antigen it targets is not known. Base qualities were left out, and no much larger clone turns up one base away.

Including the terminal cysteine and phenylalanine, the CDR3 comprises 15 residues. The DNA shown is the 45-base CDR3, in frame from base 1. The trim is 2 bases for V and 6 bases for J, with a gap of 14 bases between the germline ends. Sequences MNHNS (CDR1) and SASEGT (CDR2) are obtained from the germline V gene. The TCR was taken from a female donor with multiple sclerosis, enrolled in a pregnancy study. The rearrangement joined TRBV6-1 to TRBJ1-5; the D gene cannot be resolved reliably. Sample: peripheral blood, taken in the first trimester of pregnancy. The sequenced DNA: TGTGCCAGCAGTGAAAGCGGGGTGGGAGGTCAGCCCCAGCATTTT. Its protein is CASSESGVGGQPQHF.